Reported below is one T cell receptor (beta chain). The sample comes from a study of Graves' ophthalmopathy and Graves' hyperthyroidism. Scientists amplified the TCR beta CDR3 regions from RNA transcripts. The authors performed first-round RT-PCR with HTBI primers and then a second-round multiplex PCR. MiXCR, applied by TCRdb to the multiplex PCR reads, yields one record per CDR3 protein. The sample has 660,000 or so distinct CDR3 sequences; approximately 39% are singletons. The CDR3 has 11 residues. The V gene's germline CDR1 is ENHRY and CDR2 SYGVKD. The V end was cut by 4 bases, the J end by 8 bases, with 6 bases between.

The material sequenced was peripheral blood. The clonotype comes from an adult man with Graves' ophthalmopathy. V and J are TRBV10-3 and TRBJ1-5; the D is unclear. CDR3 bases: TGTGCCATCAGTGTTATGGAGCCCCAGCATTTT. Translated: CAISVMEPQHF.